Each of the 3 T cell receptor beta chains below was sequenced from the same sample in a study of blood T cell repertoires in COVID-19. The method was immunoSEQ multiplex PCR; TCRdb's version includes in-frame clones alone and lacks a portion of them. The sample lists roughly 250,000 clones, around four fifths occurring once. Material for sequencing was peripheral blood. Receptor source: a woman between 40 and 50 years old with active or convalescent COVID-19.

The chain combines TRBV28 with TRBJ2-5; 10 bases agree with TRBD1. Germline CDR1 and CDR2: MDHEN and SYDVKM. The CDR3 contains 14 residues. V was clipped by 7 bases and J by 5 bases; unmatched bases: 7. The CDR3 DNA reads as TGTGCCAGCAACTCGGACAGGGGGTGGGAGACCCAGTACTTC. Its translation is CASNSDRGWETQYF.

The V gene is TRBV20-1, the J gene TRBJ1-1; 7 bases agree with TRBD1. Looked up from germline, CDR1 is DFQATT and CDR2 is SNEGSKA (reference sequence). The CDR3 has 11 residues. V lost 5 bases, J lost 12 bases, and 9 bases stayed unmatched. The CDR3 DNA reads as TGCAGTGCTCCCTGGCGGGACAGCTCTTTCTTT. It translates to CSAPWRDSSFF.

The rearrangement links TRBV19 to TRBJ2-5; 16 nucleotides agree with TRBD2. CDR1 is LNHDA and CDR2 is SQIVND in the germline V gene (reference sequence). The CDR3 totals 16 residues. The V and J ends lost 4 bases and 5 bases, in that order; junction bases with no gene match: 4. CDR3 DNA: TGTGCCAGTAGTACCCAGGGACTAGCGGGGGGGGAGACCCAGTACTTC. Residues: CASSTQGLAGGETQYF.